Presented here are 23 T cell receptor beta chains from one specimen sequenced in a study of cytomegalovirus exposure and HLA in healthy donors. The PCR made use of 60 Vbeta and 13 Jbeta primers. Assay: immunoSEQ multiplex PCR; the TCRdb copy retains only in-frame clones and omits some. The sample holds 150,000 to 200,000 clones, roughly 84% seen once. Sequenced material: PBMCs. The source is a boy between 5 and 17 years old in good health and CMV-seronegative.

This clone was recorded once. This chain uses TRBV19 with TRBJ2-7; 8 bases fit TRBD2. Looked up from germline, CDR1 is LNHDA and CDR2 is SQIVND (reference sequence). CDR3 length equals 18 residues. Losses at the gene ends were 0 bases for V and 2 bases for J; bases not matched to a gene: 12. The CDR3 loop is CASSIDLWSAGDPYEQYF. CDR3 coding DNA: TGTGCCAGTAGTATAGATCTTTGGTCAGCGGGAGACCCCTACGAGCAGTACTTC.

This clone was counted a single time. V usage is TRBV7-9 and J usage is TRBJ1-1; tentative D call: TRBD1 (5 bases). The V gene's germline CDR1 is SEHNR and CDR2 FQNEAQ (reference sequence). V lost 6 bases and J 1 base, leaving 9 bases between the germline ends. The CDR3 covers 13 residues. The DNA for the CDR3 is TGTGCCAGCAGGGGGCCAGGGAACACTGAAGCTTTCTTT. It specifies CASRGPGNTEAFF.

The gene calls are TRBV7-6 and TRBJ2-7, with 9 bases aligning to TRBD1. Trimming cost V 6 bases and J 4 bases; bases outside gene matches: 7. This CDR3 contains 14 residues. Germline V CDR1 and CDR2: SGHVS, FNYEAQ. The DNA for the CDR3 is TGTGCCAGCAGTTTAACAGGGGGCTTGTACGAGCAGTACTTC. Its protein product is CASSLTGGLYEQYF.

This clone was recorded only once. The V and J genes are TRBV10-3 and TRBJ2-5; TRBD1 is a possible D gene (5 bases). V lost 0 bases, J lost 7 bases, and 12 bases lay in between. Germline V CDR1 and CDR2: ENHRY, SYGVKD. The CDR3 is 14 residues long. The CDR3 DNA reads TGTGCCATCAGTGAGTCGAAAGGGGTGGGGACCCAGTACTTC. The encoded protein is CAISESKGVGTQYF.

The rearrangement uses TRBV9 and TRBJ2-2; D not resolved. Germline assignment: CDR1 SGDLS and CDR2 YYNGEE. This CDR3 is built from 12 residues. Trimming removed 4 bases from V and 8 bases from J, with 9 bases in between. In DNA form, the CDR3 reads TGTGCCAGCAGCCAATCCATGGGGGAGCTGTTTTTT. Translation: CASSQSMGELFF.

The gene calls are TRBV19 and TRBJ2-7; the D is unclear. Per the germline V gene, CDR1 is LNHDA and CDR2 is SQIVND (reference sequence). The CDR3 spans 14 residues. The V end was cut by 1 base, the J end by 2 bases, with 9 bases between. CDR3: CASSIGTVTYEQYF. In DNA, the CDR3 is TGTGCCAGTAGTATAGGAACGGTTACCTACGAGCAGTACTTC.

This rearrangement joins TRBV5-4 to TRBJ2-1; TRBD2 aligns across 7 bases. Germline V gives CDR1 SGHNT, CDR2 YYREEE (reference sequence). This CDR3 region has 16 residues. With 3 bases clipped from V and 0 bases from J, the junction kept 6 bases outside the gene matches. The CDR3 nucleotides are TGTGCCAGCAGCTCTGTCGGGGGGAGCTCCTACAATGAGCAGTTCTTC. Translated: CASSSVGGSSYNEQFF.

A single count supports this clone. This chain uses TRBV2 with TRBJ2-3; D might be TRBD2 (5 bases). Trimming shortened V by 4 bases and J by 2 bases, and 16 bases separated the two germline ends. Germline-derived CDR1 and CDR2 are SNHLY and FYNNEI. This CDR3 comprises 16 residues. Here the CDR3 reads CASSVIMAGHTDTQYF. The CDR3 DNA reads as TGTGCCAGCAGTGTAATTATGGCGGGCCACACAGATACGCAGTATTTT.

This clone was found once. The V and J genes are TRBV5-6 and TRBJ2-3; the D is unclear. V gave up 1 base and J gave up 4 bases, with 4 bases separating them. Germline CDR1 is SGHDT and CDR2 is YYEEEE. The CDR3 has 12 amino acids. The CDR3 region has the DNA TGTGCCAGCAGCTTGATCGCAGATACGCAGTATTTT. Protein: CASSLIADTQYF.

Notes on this clone: Relative to the germline gene, one junction end is altered; a read error may explain this. The chain is built from TRBV7-7 and TRBJ2-7; TRBD1 matches at 8 bases. The CDR3 sequence is 13 residues long. CDR1 and CDR2 (germline): SSHAT, FNYEAQ (reference sequence). Here the CDR3 reads CASSPGQGREQYF. The CDR3 bases are TGTGCTAGCAGTCCCGGACAGGGAAGAGAGCAGTACTTC.

This clone was seen only once. This chain links TRBV5-1 with TRBJ2-1, with D uncertain. V was cut by 0 bases and J by 9 bases, with 13 bases left in between. This CDR3 spans 14 amino acids. The germline CDR1 and CDR2 sequences are SGHRS and YFSETQ. In DNA form, the CDR3 reads TGCGCCAGCAGCTTGGCGGGTTATAATCTTGAGCAGTTCTTC. Its translation is CASSLAGYNLEQFF.

This clone was counted a few times. The V and J genes are TRBV7-6 and TRBJ1-5; D gene unclear. V lost 5 bases and J lost 4, with 9 bases in between. Germline assignment: CDR1 SGHVS and CDR2 FNYEAQ. The CDR3 covers 13 residues. The CDR3 sequence: CASSQLLNQPQHF. The CDR3 DNA reads as TGTGCCAGCAGCCAACTACTTAATCAGCCCCAGCATTTT.

The chain has TRBV28 and TRBJ2-5; TRBD2 agrees at 9 bases. The CDR3 is 14 amino acids. Losses at the gene ends were 6 bases for V and 5 bases for J; bases not matched to a gene: 7. CDR1 is MDHEN, CDR2 SYDVKM, per germline. CDR3 sequence (DNA): TGTGCCAGCAGCGGAGCGGGAGGCGGGGAGACCCAGTACTTC. This gives the protein CASSGAGGGETQYF.

On this clone itself: At one of its ends the junction is not consistent with the germline gene, which may arise from a read error. The chain is built from TRBV7-2 and TRBJ2-5; 9 bases line up with TRBD1. This CDR3 has 16 amino acids. The germline gives CDR1 SGHTA, CDR2 FQGNSA. In nucleotides, the CDR3 is TGTGCCAGCAGCACCTCTTCACAGGGGGCCCAAGGGACCCAGTACTTC. This codes for CASSTSSQGAQGTQYF.

This clone was detected once. The chain carries TRBV28 and TRBJ2-7, with 8 bases identical to TRBD2. The germline V gene has CDR1 MDHEN and CDR2 SYDVKM. There are 15 residues in the CDR3. Losses at the gene ends were 1 base for V and 6 bases for J; bases not matched to a gene: 8. CDR3 loop: CASSLFGTRNGEQYF. The CDR3 DNA sequence: TGTGCCAGCAGTTTATTTGGGACTAGAAACGGCGAGCAGTACTTC.

The CDR3 coding sequence is TGTGCCAGCAGCTTCCTCAGTGAAGCTTTCTTT. This sequence encodes CASSFLSEAFF. This chain connects TRBV5-6 to TRBJ1-1; D gene uncertain. CDR3 length equals 11 residues. V lost 2 bases and J lost 7, with 6 bases in between. Germline loops: CDR1 SGHDT, CDR2 YYEEEE.

To note about this clone: The sample contains more than one DNA sequence encoding this CDR3. This rearrangement joins TRBV5-4 to TRBJ1-1; 9 bases are a match to TRBD1. Per germline, CDR1 SGHNT and CDR2 YYREEE (reference sequence). V shed 4 bases, J shed 5 bases, and the junction held 6 bases outside the gene matches. The CDR3 has 14 amino acids. This CDR3 reads CASSLGQGRTEAFF. The CDR3, as DNA: TGTGCCAGCAGCCTGGGACAGGGTAGGACTGAAGCTTTCTTT. Supplemented by reference TRBV5-4 and TRBJ1-1, the full variable domain reads ETGVTQSPTHLIKTRGQQVTLRCSSQSGHNTVSWYQQALGQGPQFIFQYYREEENGRGNFPPRFSGLQFPNYSSELNVNALELDDSALYLCASSLGQGRTEAFFGQGTRLTVV.

This chain connects TRBV2 to TRBJ2-2; possible D gene TRBD1, 6 bases. This CDR3 spans 14 amino acids. CDR1 SNHLY and CDR2 FYNNEI come from the germline V gene. Between the trimmed V and J ends, which lost 4 bases and 0 bases, there was a span of 6 bases. DNA of the CDR3: TGTGCCAGCAGTGGGGACACGAACACCGGGGAGCTGTTTTTT. Amino acids: CASSGDTNTGELFF.

The chain recombines TRBV5-1 with TRBJ1-2, with a tentative D call TRBD1 (6 bases). Per the germline V gene, CDR1 is SGHRS and CDR2 is YFSETQ. The CDR3 sequence is 18 residues long. V lost 0 bases and J 5 bases, leaving 23 bases between the germline ends. The chain's CDR3 is CASSLADLGARTLYGYTF. Written as DNA, the CDR3 is TGCGCCAGCAGCTTGGCGGACTTGGGGGCCCGAACCCTATATGGCTACACCTTC.

In the case of this clone: Different DNA sequences within this sample yield the same CDR3. The chain joins TRBV28 to TRBJ1-2; the match to TRBD1 covers 7 bases. Germline trimming cut 1 base from V and 2 bases from J; bases unmatched to any gene: 4. Germline CDR1 and CDR2: MDHEN and SYDVKM. This CDR3 comprises 15 residues. CDR3 region: CASSLYDRVNYGYTF. Here the CDR3 DNA reads TGTGCCAGCAGTTTATATGACAGGGTAAACTATGGCTACACCTTC.

The count of this clone is one. J is TRBJ2-3 and V is TRBV27; 9 bases agree with TRBD2. Germline values: CDR1 MNHEY, CDR2 SMNVEV (reference sequence). The CDR3 is made up of 17 amino acids. The ends lost 3 bases at V and 0 bases at J; junction bases unmatched: 7. The CDR3 DNA is TGTGCCAGCAGTTTCCTTAGCGGGAGCGCTAGCACAGATACGCAGTATTTT. Encoded protein: CASSFLSGSASTDTQYF.

The rearrangement links TRBV7-3 to TRBJ2-2; D may be TRBD2 (5 bases). This CDR3 is 13 amino acids long. Looked up from germline, CDR1 is SGHTA and CDR2 is FQGTGA. V lost 5 bases to trimming and J lost 6 bases, with 10 bases between them. CDR3 sequence reads: CASSPSGAGELFF. The CDR3 DNA reads as TGTGCCAGCAGCCCCTCCGGGGCCGGGGAGCTGTTTTTT.

The CDR3 loop reads CASSSRENTEAFF. The CDR3 DNA is TGTGCCAGCAGCTCCAGGGAGAACACTGAAGCTTTCTTT. This chain links TRBV7-6 with TRBJ1-1; a weak D match, TRBD1 (5 bases). Trimming took off 4 bases at V and 1 base at J, with 7 bases between the two ends. The CDR3 covers 13 residues. CDR1 and CDR2 (germline): SGHVS, FNYEAQ.